This T cell receptor (beta chain) was recorded in a study of human T cells and chemical hapten exposure. Study background: Variability of per-sample TCR yields stemmed mainly from small differences in pooled library volume.

Original methodology: Sample TCR counts, which ranged from about 20,000 to 690,600, had a median of roughly 99,000. TCRdb recomputed calls from the 5' RACE reads with MiXCR, one row per CDR3 protein. TCRdb, not the authors, supplied the V and J calls. The table has about 140,000 distinct CDR3 sequences, roughly 4.1% seen once. In its sample, this clonotype was seen many times. The antigen remains undetermined. The study extracted total RNA from unfractionated whole blood. Points from the study as a whole: DPC sensitization produced no change in TCRs with frequency above 1 in 1000.

Trimming took off 4 bases at V and 7 bases at J, with 17 bases between the two ends. CDR1 is GTSNPN and CDR2 is SVGIG in the germline V gene (reference sequence). The CDR3 spans 15 residues. This receptor was obtained from a female donor in good health. The chain is built from TRBV30 and TRBJ1-6; the D is unclear. CDR3 nucleotides: TGTGCCTGGAACAAGGTGGACCATCAAAATTCACCCCTCCACTTT. Its translation is CAWNKVDHQNSPLHF.